This T cell receptor beta chain was recorded in a study of tumor-infiltrating lymphocytes in primary liver carcinoma. Unsorted bulk tissue of about 19-31 mg yielded co-extracted RNA and DNA. Concerning this clonotype: Its antigen is not known. One end of the junction is discordant with germline, which a read error may explain.

Study-wide results and caveats: Against blood, tumors held a significantly higher top-250-clone fraction (p = 0.039).

Total RNA amounting to roughly 450 ng was the source from which TCR beta cDNA was made with a constant-region primer. Three-round nested multiplex PCR performed with slightly modified ARM-PCR produced the TCR beta libraries. TCRdb used MiXCR to reprocess the multiplex PCR reads, holding one entry per CDR3 protein. The data show around 190,000 distinct CDR3 sequences, 85% seen once. This TCR was recovered from a man aged 40-49 years with primary liver carcinoma and hepatitis B virus infection. The sequencing sample was made of tumor tissue from primary liver carcinoma.

CDR3 DNA sequence: TGCACCAGCAGGGAACTTACTAGTTACGAGCAGTACTTC. This sequence encodes CTSRELTSYEQYF. The chain joins TRBV5-1 to TRBJ2-7, with D perhaps assigned TRBD1 or TRBD2 (5 bases each). CDR3 length: 13 residues. From germline, CDR1 is SGHRS and CDR2 YFSETQ.